This entry lists 5 T cell receptor beta chains sequenced from one sample in a study of shared clonotypes between healthy human individuals. Profiled with immunoSEQ multiplex PCR; TCRdb holds only in-frame clones, not every one. The sample shows over a million clones, roughly 74% of them seen only once. What was sequenced was memory CD4+ T cells from PBMCs. Subset meaning: CD45RA-negative fraction. These receptors all stem from a man younger than 30 in good health. Some clones in this sample may be carry-over from other donors' samples.

This chain joins TRBV14 and TRBJ1-4; 7 bases fit TRBD1. CDR1 is SGHDN and CDR2 is FVKESK in the germline V gene. After removal of 4 bases from V and 5 bases from J, the junction contained 4 bases not matched to a gene. This CDR3 is 14 amino acids long. The CDR3 DNA is TGTGCCAGCAGCCCCAGGACAGGAAATGAAAAACTGTTTTTT. Translated, it gives CASSPRTGNEKLFF.

V and J are TRBV19 and TRBJ2-5; a weak D match, TRBD2 (5 bases). The CDR3 extends over 12 amino acids. The V and J ends lost 9 bases and 3 bases respectively, with 11 bases between them. CDR1 LNHDA and CDR2 SQIVND come from the germline V gene (reference sequence). The CDR3 loop reads CASSYGKETQYF. The CDR3 region has the DNA TGTGCCAGCTCCTACGGGAAAGAGACCCAGTACTTC. The variable domain in full, completed from reference TRBV19 and TRBJ2-5, reads DGGITQSPKYLFRKEGQNVTLSCEQNLNHDAMYWYRQDPGQGLRLIYYSQIVNDFQKGDIAEGYSVSREKKESFPLTVTSAQKNPTAFYLCASSYGKETQYFGPGTRLLVL.

The chain joins TRBV15 to TRBJ2-3; TRBD2 matches at 7 bases. Germline trimming cut 1 base from V and 2 bases from J; bases unmatched to any gene: 9. Germline V gene data show CDR1 as LNHNV and CDR2 as YYDKDF (reference sequence). CDR3 length: 17 residues. The CDR3 spells CATSRGVISGFTDTQYF. In DNA, the CDR3 is TGTGCCACCAGCAGAGGGGTGATTAGCGGGTTCACAGATACGCAGTATTTT.

This clone was picked up a small number of times. The rearrangement joins TRBV6-1 to TRBJ1-5; TRBD1 aligns across 7 bases. From germline, CDR1 is MNHNS and CDR2 SASEGT. After removal of 4 bases from V and 14 bases from J, the junction contained 8 bases not matched to a gene. This CDR3 spans 12 amino acids. In DNA form, the CDR3 reads TGTGCCAGCAGTGGAGACAGGGATTCTAAGCATTTT. This codes for CASSGDRDSKHF.

The gene calls are TRBV6-1 and TRBJ2-4, with 8 positions matching TRBD1. V shed 8 bases and J 6 bases; nucleotides not matched to a gene: 6. The germline CDR1 and CDR2 sequences are MNHNS and SASEGT. CDR3 length: 13 residues. CDR3 residues: CASQGQGVNIQYF. Written as DNA, the CDR3 is TGTGCCAGCCAAGGACAGGGAGTAAACATTCAGTACTTC.